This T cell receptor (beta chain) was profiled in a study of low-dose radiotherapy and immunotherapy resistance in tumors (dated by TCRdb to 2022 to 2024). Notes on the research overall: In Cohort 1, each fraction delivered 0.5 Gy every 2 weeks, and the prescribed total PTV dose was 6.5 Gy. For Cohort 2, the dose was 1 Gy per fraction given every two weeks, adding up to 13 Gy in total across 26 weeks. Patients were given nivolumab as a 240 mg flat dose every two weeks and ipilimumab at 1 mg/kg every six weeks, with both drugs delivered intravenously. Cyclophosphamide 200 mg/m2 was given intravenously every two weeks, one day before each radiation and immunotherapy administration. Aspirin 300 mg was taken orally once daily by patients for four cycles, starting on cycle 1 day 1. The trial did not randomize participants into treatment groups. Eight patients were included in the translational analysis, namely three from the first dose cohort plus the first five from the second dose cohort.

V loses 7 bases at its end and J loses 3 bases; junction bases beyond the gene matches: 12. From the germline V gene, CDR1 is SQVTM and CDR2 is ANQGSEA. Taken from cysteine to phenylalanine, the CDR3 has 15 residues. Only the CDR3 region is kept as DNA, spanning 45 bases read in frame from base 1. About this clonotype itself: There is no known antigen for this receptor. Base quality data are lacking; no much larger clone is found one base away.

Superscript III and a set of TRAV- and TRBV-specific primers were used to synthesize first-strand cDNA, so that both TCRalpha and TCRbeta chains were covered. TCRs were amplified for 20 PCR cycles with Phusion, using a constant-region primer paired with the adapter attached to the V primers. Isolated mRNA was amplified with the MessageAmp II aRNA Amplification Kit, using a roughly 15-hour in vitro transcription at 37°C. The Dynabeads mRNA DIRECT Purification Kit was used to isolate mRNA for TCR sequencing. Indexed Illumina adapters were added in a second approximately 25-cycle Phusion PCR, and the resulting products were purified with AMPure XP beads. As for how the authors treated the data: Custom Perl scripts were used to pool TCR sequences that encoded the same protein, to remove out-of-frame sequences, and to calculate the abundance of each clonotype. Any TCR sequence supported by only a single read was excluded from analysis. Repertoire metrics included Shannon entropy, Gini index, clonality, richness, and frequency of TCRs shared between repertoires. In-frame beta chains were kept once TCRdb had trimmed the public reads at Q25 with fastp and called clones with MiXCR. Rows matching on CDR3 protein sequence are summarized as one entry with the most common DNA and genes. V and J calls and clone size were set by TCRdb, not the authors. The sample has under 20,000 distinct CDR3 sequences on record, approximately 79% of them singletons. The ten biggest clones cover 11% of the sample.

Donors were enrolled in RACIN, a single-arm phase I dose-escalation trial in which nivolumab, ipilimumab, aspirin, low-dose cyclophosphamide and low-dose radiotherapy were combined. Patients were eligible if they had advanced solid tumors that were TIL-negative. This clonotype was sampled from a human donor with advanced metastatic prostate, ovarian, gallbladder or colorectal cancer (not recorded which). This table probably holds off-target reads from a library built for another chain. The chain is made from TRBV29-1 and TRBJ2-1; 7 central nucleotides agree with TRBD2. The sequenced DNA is TGCAGCGCGGGAGCCCCCCAGCGGGACTACAATGAGCAGTTCTTC. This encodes CSAGAPQRDYNEQFF.